In its sample, the clone carrying this TCR beta chain was seen a few times. No antigen is known for it. This table comes from immunoSEQ multiplex PCR, and its TCRdb copy is limited to in-frame clones, with some not included. The sample records 30,000 or so clones, around 88% being singletons. The data originate from a study of T cells in tuberculosis. Study-level points and caveats: Active tuberculosis TCR-alpha repertoires lay closer to GMM-specific TCRs than IGRA-negative controls, suggesting clonal expansion.

The ends lost 4 bases at V and 3 bases at J; junction bases unmatched: 9. In germline, CDR1 is LGHNT, CDR2 FRNRAP. The CDR3 totals 15 residues. This sample's time point: new active TB diagnosis, blood taken before or within 7 days of starting treatment. The sample here was PBMCs, taken at tuberculosis diagnosis. The TCR sequence derives from an adult with tuberculosis. This rearrangement joins TRBV12-5 to TRBJ2-7; 7 bases line up with TRBD1. This CDR3 is CASGSFDRAHYEQYF. The CDR3 nucleotides read TGTGCTAGTGGTTCATTTGACAGGGCACACTACGAGCAGTACTTC.